The 10 T cell receptor beta chains reported below all come from one sample, sequenced in a study of blood T cell repertoires in COVID-19. Assay used: immunoSEQ multiplex PCR; TCRdb lists only in-frame clones, some missing. Counted here are around 170,000 clones, around 84% occurring once; the ten biggest clones make up roughly 7%. The sample consisted of peripheral blood. The receptor source for this set is a man aged 45-65 years with active or convalescent COVID-19.

The chain links TRBV21-1 to TRBJ2-5; the table's D call, TRBD2, was not checked against the DNA. TRBV21-1 is a listed pseudogene. CDR3 length equals 13 residues. CDR3 sequence reads: CASSRLGGETQYF. CDR3 in DNA: TGTGCCAGCAGCCGCCTAGGAGGGGAGACCCAGTACTTC.

The chain uses TRBV12-3 or TRBV12-4 and TRBJ1-3; 7 bases are a match to TRBD1. This CDR3 has 13 residues. Trimming took 5 bases from V and 8 from J; bases not matched to a gene: 6. The CDR3 DNA follows: TGTGCCAGCAGTAGACAGGGTTGGGACACCATATATTTT. Its translation: CASSRQGWDTIYF.

The J gene is TRBJ2-3, the V gene TRBV7-2, with D possibly TRBD2 on 5 matching bases. Germline V lookup: CDR1 SGHTA, CDR2 FQGNSA. CDR3 length: 14 amino acids. The ends were cut back, 5 bases at V and 0 bases at J, with 9 bases in the middle. CDR3 amino acids: CASSGRTSTDTQYF. CDR3 sequence (DNA): TGTGCCAGCAGCGGCCGGACTAGCACAGATACGCAGTATTTT. Using reference TRBV7-2 and TRBJ2-3 for the parts outside the CDR3, the full variable domain is GAGVSQSPSNKVTEKGKDVELRCDPISGHTALYWYRQSLGQGLEFLIYFQGNSAPDKSGLPSDRFSAERTGGSVSTLTIQRTQQEDSAVYLCASSGRTSTDTQYFGPGTRLTVL.

A single count supports this clone. The chain uses TRBV19 and TRBJ1-3; D not certain. CDR3 size: 18 residues. CDR1 is LNHDA and CDR2 is SQIVND in the germline V gene (reference sequence). V lost 4 bases and J 0 bases, leaving 19 bases between the germline ends. The CDR3 spells CASSKEGTTVSSGNTIYF. DNA for the CDR3: TGTGCCAGTAGTAAGGAGGGTACCACGGTTAGCTCTGGAAACACCATATATTTT.

The J gene is TRBJ2-1, the V gene TRBV5-1; 7 nucleotides line up with TRBD1. This CDR3 comprises 14 residues. The ends lost 4 bases at V and 8 bases at J; junction bases unmatched: 9. CDR1 is SGHRS, CDR2 YFSETQ, per germline. This chain's CDR3 is CASSLFQGEHEQFF. CDR3 bases: TGCGCCAGCAGCCTTTTCCAGGGGGAGCATGAGCAGTTCTTC. The whole variable domain, remainder taken from reference TRBV5-1 and TRBJ2-1, is KAGVTQTPRYLIKTRGQQVTLSCSPISGHRSVSWYQQTPGQGLQFLFEYFSETQRNKGNFPGRFSGRQFSNSRSEMNVSTLELGDSALYLCASSLFQGEHEQFFGPGTRLTVL.

The V call is TRBV6-5, the J call TRBJ1-5; tentatively, D is TRBD1 (6 bases). The CDR3 contains 15 residues. Looked up from germline, CDR1 is MNHEY and CDR2 is SVGAGI. The V and J ends lost 4 bases and 5 bases respectively, with 15 bases between them. This chain's CDR3 is CASSSESQGYQPQHF. DNA for the CDR3: TGTGCCAGCAGTTCCGAGTCACAGGGCTATCAGCCCCAGCATTTT.

This chain uses TRBV6-5 with TRBJ1-1; D gene unclear. The CDR3 consists of 13 residues. Germline V CDR1 and CDR2: MNHEY, SVGAGI. Trimming took 7 bases from V and 3 from J, leaving 12 bases between them. CDR3 nucleotides: TGTGCCAGCAACCTAAAGAGAGACACTGAAGCTTTCTTT. As protein: CASNLKRDTEAFF.

This clone was observed a single time. One end of the junction fails to match germline, which may point to a read error. V gene TRBV7-7 combines with J gene TRBJ2-2, with a possible D match to TRBD2 (5 bases). Germline CDR1 reads SSHAT; CDR2 reads FNYEAQ (reference sequence). There are 16 residues in the CDR3. This CDR3 reads CASSQTSGFATGELFF. The CDR3 bases are TGTGCTAGCAGCCAGACATCGGGGTTCGCCACCGGGGAGCTGTTTTTT. Filled out from reference TRBV7-7 and TRBJ2-2, the complete variable domain reads GAGVSQSPRYKVTKRGQDVTLRCDPISSHATLYWYQQALGQGPEFLTYFNYEAQPDKSGLPSDRFSAERPEGSISTLTIQRTEQRDSAMYRCASSQTSGFATGELFFGEGSRLTVL.

In its sample, this clone was seen once. As DNA, the CDR3 is TGCAGCGTCCCGACACAGGGGAGCGGCTACACCTTC. Encoded protein: CSVPTQGSGYTF. The V gene is TRBV29-1, the J gene TRBJ1-2, with 7 bases fitting TRBD1. V shed 6 bases and J 8 bases; nucleotides not matched to a gene: 9. This CDR3 contains 12 residues. Germline V gene sequence: CDR1 SQVTM, CDR2 ANQGSEA.

The chain links TRBV5-4 to TRBJ2-7; D not resolved. Trimming stripped 0 bases from V and 4 bases from J, with 5 bases between. The length of the CDR3 is 12 residues. CDR1 and CDR2 (germline): SGHNT, YYREEE (reference sequence). The CDR3 nucleotides read TGTGCCAGCAGCTTGGGCGGTTACGAGCAGTACTTC. Translating it yields CASSLGGYEQYF.